This record concerns one T cell receptor beta chain sequence. The antigen remains undetermined. Assay used: immunoSEQ multiplex PCR; TCRdb lists only in-frame clones, some missing. Among nearly 60,000 clones listed, 85% to 95% were seen once. Every one of the patients relapsed after autologous stem cell transplantation (brentuximab vedotin exposure was variable). The CDR3 has 17 residues. The germline V gene has CDR1 SGHAT and CDR2 FQNNGV. V lost 1 base and J 0 bases, leaving 10 bases between the germline ends. This specimen belongs to a study of PD-1 blockade in classical Hodgkin lymphoma. Regarding the study as a whole: Newly diagnosed patients were reported to exhibit reduced baseline TCR diversity relative to healthy donors. Whatever underlies the repertoire differences (possibly disease activity or prior therapy) remains undefined. The study found complete responders had baseline diversity similar to newly diagnosed patients.

The material sequenced was peripheral blood mononuclear cells (PBMCs), taken before the second cycle of nivolumab. This receptor was taken from a human donor with classical Hodgkin lymphoma. This chain connects TRBV11-2 to TRBJ2-6; tentatively, D is TRBD1 or TRBD2 (6 bases each). The DNA of the CDR3 is TGTGCCAGCAGCTTAGTAGGGGGGTACTCTGGGGCCAACGTCCTGACTTTC. Translated, it gives CASSLVGGYSGANVLTF.